This T cell receptor beta chain is from a study of blood T cell repertoires in COVID-19. Study information: Acute and convalescent COVID-19 samples came from the United States, Italy and Spain. T cells, B-cell-depleted T cells, or PBMCs provided the cDNA or gDNA that served as material.

Under the authors' procedure: Amplification of reference gene primers was used by the study to estimate nucleated cell counts. Data came from immunoSEQ multiplex PCR; TCRdb stores just in-frame clones and leaves some out. V and J calls and clone size come straight from that table; D and trimming were deduced from the DNA. The sample lists more than 150,000 clones, roughly four fifths occurring once. This clone has only one observation. This CDR3 has 13 amino acids. Germline V gene lookup returns CDR1 MNHEY and CDR2 SMNVEV (reference sequence). Trimming pared 5 bases from V and 0 bases from J, leaving 7 bases between.

The J gene is TRBJ1-1, the V gene TRBV27; no firm D call. Sequenced input: peripheral blood. This receptor was identified in a woman aged 25 to 39 with acute or convalescent COVID-19. The CDR3 nucleotides are TGTGCCAGCAGTGACGACATGAACACTGAAGCTTTCTTT. It encodes CASSDDMNTEAFF.